The T cell receptor beta chain under discussion was sequenced for a study of blood T cell repertoires in COVID-19. Study at large: Sites in the United States, Italy and Spain provided acute and convalescent COVID-19 samples. T cells, B-cell-depleted T cells, or PBMCs provided the cDNA or gDNA that served as material.

Authors' analysis steps: Amplified reference gene primers provided the basis for estimating nucleated cell counts. Produced via immunoSEQ multiplex PCR; TCRdb's table is partial and in-frame only. V and J calls and clone size follow that table, whereas D and trimming were derived from the DNA. The sample yields 250,000 to 300,000 clones, roughly nine tenths seen once. The CDR3 covers 14 residues. Germline CDR1 and CDR2: GTSNPN and SVGIG (reference sequence). The trim removed 7 bases at V and 2 bases at J, leaving 11 bases unmatched. Recruited during active infection, patients (from Seattle) were subsequently followed longitudinally.

The receptor was isolated from a woman under 40 with COVID-19, enrolled during active disease. The sequencing sample was made of peripheral blood. J is TRBJ2-7 and V is TRBV30; TRBD1 aligns across 7 bases. The CDR3 is CAYHSTGLAYEQYF. CDR3 bases: TGTGCCTACCACTCGACAGGGCTCGCCTACGAGCAGTACTTC. The full variable domain, in which reference TRBV30 and TRBJ2-7 provide the parts outside the CDR3, is SQTIHQWPATLVQPVGSPLSLECTVEGTSNPNLYWYRQAAGRGLQLLFYSVGIGQISSEVPQNLSASRPQDRQFILSSKKLLLSDSGFYLCAYHSTGLAYEQYFGPGTRLTVT.